These T cell receptor beta chains were read from a single sample in a study of T cell repertoires in cytomegalovirus infection. TCRdb independently ran MiXCR on the reads; one entry per CDR3 protein. The sample shows around 550,000 distinct CDR3 sequences, 26% of them seen only once. Specimen: PBMCs. These TCRs come from a human donor in good health (CMV status not recorded). Some clones in this sample may be carry-over from other donors' samples. Each CDR3 is given with its conserved first and last residue. The order of the fields is D gene, clone size, J gene, V gene, CDR3 protein, CDR3 DNA. D genes are given only for firm matches. Size tells how often a clone was seen (once, few, many) or the class of an expanded clone, and some rows leave it out.

NA | NA | TRBJ2-7 | TRBV20-1 | CSASKGVPDEQYF | TGCAGTGCTAGTAAGGGGGTACCGGACGAGCAGTACTTC
NA | many | TRBJ2-1 | TRBV7-9 | CASRPSIRLPTYNEQFF | TGTGCCAGCAGGCCATCCATCAGGTTACCTACCTACAATGAGCAGTTCTTC
NA | NA | TRBJ2-7 | TRBV28 | CASSLGSAGQIGEQYF | TGTGCCAGCAGTTTGGGTTCAGCGGGACAGATTGGTGAGCAGTACTTC
NA | NA | TRBJ2-3 | TRBV7-9 | CASRLAEVDTQYF | TGTGCCAGCAGATTAGCCGAGGTAGATACGCAGTATTTT
NA | NA | TRBJ2-1 | TRBV27 | CASLQDRRALGEQFF | TGTGCCAGCCTTCAAGACAGGCGGGCCCTTGGTGAGCAGTTCTTC
TRBD2 | few | TRBJ2-5 | TRBV12-3/TRBV12-4 | CASSLLAGGAWAQYF | TGTGCCAGCAGCCTACTAGCGGGAGGGGCCTGGGCCCAGTACTTC
TRBD2 | once | TRBJ2-7 | TRBV29-1 | CSVVGLAGVFYEQYF | TGCAGCGTCGTCGGACTAGCGGGAGTGTTCTACGAGCAGTACTTC
NA | many | TRBJ2-1 | TRBV7-6 | CASSARGEVYNEQFF | TGTGCCAGCAGCGCCAGGGGCGAGGTCTACAATGAGCAGTTCTTC
NA | few | TRBJ1-3 | TRBV12-3/TRBV12-4 | CASSLSTGGNTIYF | TGTGCCAGCAGTTTATCGACAGGCGGAAACACCATATATTTT
TRBD1 | few | TRBJ2-1 | TRBV10-1 | CASSEHRGSYNEQFF | TGCGCCAGCAGTGAGCACAGGGGCTCCTACAATGAGCAGTTCTTC
NA | few | TRBJ2-5 | TRBV20-1 | CSARAGYGETQYF | TGCAGTGCTAGAGCCGGGTATGGAGAGACCCAGTACTTC
TRBD2 | NA | TRBJ2-2 | TRBV27 | CASSLFGTSGRAGELFF | TGTGCCAGCAGTTTATTTGGGACTAGCGGGAGAGCCGGGGAGCTGTTTTTT
TRBD1 | many | TRBJ1-2 | TRBV7-8 | CASSQTRGLGYGYTF | TGTGCCAGCAGCCAAACGAGGGGGCTGGGCTATGGCTACACCTTC
NA | NA | TRBJ2-5 | TRBV14 | CASSRSRVETQYF | TGTGCCAGCAGTCGGTCCCGTGTAGAGACCCAGTACTTC
TRBD1 | once | TRBJ2-7 | TRBV4-1 | CASSQPGQTNYEQYF | TGTGCCAGCAGCCAGCCGGGACAGACAAATTACGAGCAGTACTTC
NA | few | TRBJ1-3 | TRBV7-2 | CASSLLRSGGVGNTIYF | TGTGCCAGCAGCTTATTGAGAAGTGGGGGGGTGGGAAACACCATATATTTT
TRBD1 | few | TRBJ1-5 | TRBV7-9 | CASSTTGAAQPQHF | TGTGCCAGCAGCACAACAGGGGCGGCTCAGCCCCAGCATTTT